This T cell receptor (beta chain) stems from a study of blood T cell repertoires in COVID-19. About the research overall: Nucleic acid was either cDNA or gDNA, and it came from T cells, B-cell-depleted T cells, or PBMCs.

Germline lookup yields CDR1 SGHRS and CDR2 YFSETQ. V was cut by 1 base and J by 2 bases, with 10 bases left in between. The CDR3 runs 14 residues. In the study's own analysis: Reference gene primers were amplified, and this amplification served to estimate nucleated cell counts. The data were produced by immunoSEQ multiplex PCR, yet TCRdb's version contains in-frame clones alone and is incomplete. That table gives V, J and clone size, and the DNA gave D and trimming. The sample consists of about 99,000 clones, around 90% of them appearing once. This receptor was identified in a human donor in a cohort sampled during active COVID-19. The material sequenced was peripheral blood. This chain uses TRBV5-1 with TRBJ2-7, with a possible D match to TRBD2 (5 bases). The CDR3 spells CASSLLATAYEQYF. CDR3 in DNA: TGCGCCAGCAGCTTGCTAGCAACCGCCTACGAGCAGTACTTC.